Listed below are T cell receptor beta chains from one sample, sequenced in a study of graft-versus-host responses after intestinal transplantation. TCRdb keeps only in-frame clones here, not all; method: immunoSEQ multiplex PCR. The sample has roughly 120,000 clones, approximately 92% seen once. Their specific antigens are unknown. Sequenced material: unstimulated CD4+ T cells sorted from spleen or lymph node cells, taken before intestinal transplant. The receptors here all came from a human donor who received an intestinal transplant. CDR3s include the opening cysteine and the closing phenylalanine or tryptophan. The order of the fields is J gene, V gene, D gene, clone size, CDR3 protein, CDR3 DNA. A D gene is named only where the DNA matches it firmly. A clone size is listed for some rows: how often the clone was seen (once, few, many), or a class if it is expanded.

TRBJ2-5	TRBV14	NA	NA	CASSRQWAGHQETQYF	TGTGCCAGCAGCCGCCAATGGGCAGGGCACCAAGAGACCCAGTACTTC
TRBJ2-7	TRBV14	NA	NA	CASRYEQYF	TGTGCCAGCAGATACGAGCAGTACTTC
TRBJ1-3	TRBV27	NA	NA	CASSSRAPGNTIYF	TGTGCCAGCAGTTCACGGGCCCCTGGAAACACCATATATTTT
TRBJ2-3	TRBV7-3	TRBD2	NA	CASSSTPLAGGVDTQYF	TGTGCCAGCAGCTCCACCCCCCTAGCGGGTGGGGTAGATACGCAGTATTTT
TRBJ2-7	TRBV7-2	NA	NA	CASSLRDPGLEQYF	TGTGCCAGCAGCTTACGGGACCCAGGACTAGAGCAGTACTTC
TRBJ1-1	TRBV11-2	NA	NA	CASSRNRAEAFF	TGTGCCAGCAGCCGAAACAGGGCCGAAGCTTTCTTT
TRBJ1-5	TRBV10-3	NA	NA	CAISESRWSNQPQHF	TGTGCCATCAGTGAGTCGAGATGGAGCAATCAGCCCCAACATTTT
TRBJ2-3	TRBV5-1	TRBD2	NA	CASSFGTSGSTDTQYF	TGCGCCAGCAGCTTCGGGACTAGCGGGAGCACAGATACGCAGTATTTT
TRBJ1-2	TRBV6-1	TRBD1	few	CASSLQGEGGYTF	TGTGCCAGCAGTCTACAGGGGGAGGGAGGCTACACCTTC
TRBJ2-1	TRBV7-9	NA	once	CASSLPGLGGGEQFF	TGTGCCAGCAGCCTCCCCGGACTAGGGGGAGGTGAGCAGTTCTTC
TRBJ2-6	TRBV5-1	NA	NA	CASSLMGTGANVLTF	TGCGCCAGCAGCTTGATGGGGACTGGGGCCAACGTCCTGACTTTC
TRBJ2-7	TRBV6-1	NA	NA	CASLRGNSAYEQYF	TGTGCCAGCCTCAGGGGTAACTCGGCCTACGAGCAGTACTTC
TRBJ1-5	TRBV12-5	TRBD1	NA	CASGLLQGQPQHF	TGTGCTAGTGGTTTGTTACAGGGGCAGCCCCAGCATTTT
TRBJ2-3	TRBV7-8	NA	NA	CASILRGSYTDTQYF	TGTGCCAGCATCCTACGAGGGAGCTACACAGATACGCAGTATTTT
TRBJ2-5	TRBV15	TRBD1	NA	CATSRGTGGILETQYF	TGTGCCACCAGCAGAGGAACAGGGGGAATTTTGGAGACCCAGTACTTC
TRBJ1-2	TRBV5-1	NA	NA	CASSLAGQEGGYTF	TGCGCCAGCAGCTTGGCCGGCCAGGAGGGTGGCTACACCTTC
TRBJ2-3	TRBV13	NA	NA	CASSLLGKGDTQYF	TGTGCCAGCAGCTTATTAGGAAAGGGAGATACGCAGTATTTT
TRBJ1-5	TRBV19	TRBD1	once	CASSTHRGYQPQHF	TGTGCCAGTAGTACTCACAGGGGTTACCAGCCCCAGCATTTT
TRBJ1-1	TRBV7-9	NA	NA	CASSRDGYTEAFF	TGTGCCAGCAGCAGAGACGGCTACACTGAAGCTTTCTTT
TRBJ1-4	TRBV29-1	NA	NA	CSVTGKGEKLFF	TGCAGCGTCACCGGGAAAGGAGAAAAACTGTTTTTT
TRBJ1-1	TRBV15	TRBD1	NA	CATSKSGTGNTEAFF	TGTGCCACCAGCAAAAGCGGGACAGGGAACACTGAAGCTTTCTTT
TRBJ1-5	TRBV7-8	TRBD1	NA	CASSLGPDRAGQPQHF	TGTGCCAGCAGCTTGGGGCCTGACAGGGCGGGTCAGCCCCAGCATTTT